Below are 21 T cell receptor beta chains sequenced from a single sample in a study of blood T cell repertoires in COVID-19. Clones were sequenced by immunoSEQ multiplex PCR, and TCRdb holds only the in-frame ones, with some missing. This sample has over 250,000 clones, with roughly 91% found just once. The sample taken for sequencing was PBMCs or T cells enriched from blood (not recorded which). The origin of the receptors is a middle-aged man who had recovered from COVID-19.

The table lists this clone with a count of one. The V gene is TRBV3-1 (or the pseudogene TRBV3-2), the J gene TRBJ2-7; 9 bases are a match to TRBD1. This CDR3 spans 15 amino acids. CDR1 is LGHDT, CDR2 YNNKEL, per germline (reference sequence). The V gene end was trimmed by 5 bases and the J gene end by 2 bases; junction bases not matched to a gene: 7. CDR3 sequence reads: CASSYRDRDPYEQYF. The CDR3 region has the DNA TGTGCCAGCAGCTACCGGGACAGGGACCCCTACGAGCAGTACTTC.

The V gene is TRBV5-1, the J gene TRBJ1-2, with unresolved D. Germline CDR1 SGHRS, CDR2 YFSETQ. V was pared by 7 bases and J by 2 bases, with 9 bases between. The CDR3 has 12 amino acids. The CDR3 is CASAAENYGYTF. DNA of the CDR3: TGCGCCAGCGCGGCAGAGAACTATGGCTACACCTTC.

This chain uses TRBV11-1 with TRBJ2-1; D possibly corresponds to TRBD2 (6 bases). CDR1 and CDR2 from the germline V gene are SGHAT and FQDESV (reference sequence). The V gene lost 0 bases and the J gene lost 8 bases, with 17 bases spanning the gap. The CDR3 loop spans 16 amino acids. CDR3 DNA: TGTGCCAGCAGCTTAGCCCCCGGGAGCCTATTCCATGAGCAGTTCTTC. Translating it yields CASSLAPGSLFHEQFF. Looking up the rest from reference TRBV11-1 and TRBJ2-1 gives the full variable domain: EAEVAQSPRYKITEKSQAVAFWCDPISGHATLYWYRQILGQGPELLVQFQDESVVDDSQLPKDRFSAERLKGVDSTLKIQPAELGDSAMYLCASSLAPGSLFHEQFFGPGTRLTVL.

The V call is TRBV4-1, the J call TRBJ2-5; 10 bases align to TRBD1. Per germline, CDR1 MGHRA and CDR2 YSYEKL. V shed 1 base, J shed 5 bases, and the junction held 7 bases outside the gene matches. The CDR3 is 16 amino acids. CDR3: CASSQGRTGGLETQYF. CDR3 bases: TGCGCCAGCAGCCAAGGGCGGACAGGGGGTTTGGAGACCCAGTACTTC.

The chain employs TRBV30 and TRBJ2-5, with 10 bases fitting TRBD2. The CDR3 consists of 14 residues. Per germline, CDR1 GTSNPN and CDR2 SVGIG (reference sequence). V shed 3 bases, J shed 1 base, and the junction held 2 bases outside the gene matches. CDR3: CAWSVAGGQETQYF. In nucleotides, the CDR3 is TGTGCCTGGAGCGTAGCGGGGGGCCAAGAGACCCAGTACTTC.

The rearrangement links TRBV18 to TRBJ1-3, with TRBD1 matching over 7 bases. Per germline, CDR1 KGHSH and CDR2 LQKENI. V shed 5 bases, J shed 2 bases, and the junction held 9 bases outside the gene matches. The CDR3 runs 16 residues. The CDR3 spells CASSSETGNPGNTIYF. CDR3 bases: TGTGCCAGCTCAAGCGAGACAGGGAATCCTGGAAACACCATATATTTT.

The chain has TRBV5-1 and TRBJ2-2; D gene unclear. The CDR3 sequence is 14 residues long. The V end was cut by 1 base, the J end by 7 bases, with 11 bases between. Germline loops: CDR1 SGHRS, CDR2 YFSETQ. CDR3 DNA: TGCGCCAGCAGCTTGACCCCCACGGGCGGGGAGCTGTTTTTT. This encodes CASSLTPTGGELFF.

CDR3 bases: TGTGCCAGCAGCTTAGGGACAGGTACACCCCTCCACTTT. Translated, it gives CASSLGTGTPLHF. The V and J genes are TRBV5-6 and TRBJ1-6; 8 bases agree with TRBD1. In germline, CDR1 is SGHDT, CDR2 YYEEEE. This CDR3 has 13 residues. V trimming: 2 bases; J trimming: 11 bases; junction bases outside the gene matches: 3.

The J gene is TRBJ1-2, the V gene TRBV28; TRBD1 matches 7 bases. Germline assignment: CDR1 MDHEN and CDR2 SYDVKM. The CDR3 extends over 17 amino acids. The V segment lost 10 bases and the J segment 3 bases; nucleotides outside the gene matches: 20. CDR3 sequence (DNA): TGTGCCACCACTATCAGGGGGGTATCGTTAATTGACTATGGCTACACCTTC. Protein sequence: CATTIRGVSLIDYGYTF.

The chain has TRBV7-8 and TRBJ2-1; 7 bases match TRBD2. Trimming removed 5 bases from V and 7 bases from J; junction bases left unmatched: 8. Germline assignment: CDR1 SGHVS and CDR2 FQNEAQ. This CDR3 is 14 amino acids long. The CDR3: CASSQSGISNEQFF. CDR3 in DNA: TGTGCCAGCAGCCAGAGCGGGATTTCAAATGAGCAGTTCTTC.

The J gene is TRBJ1-1, the V gene TRBV15; 7 nucleotides line up with TRBD1. V shed 0 bases, J shed 4 bases, and the junction held 5 bases outside the gene matches. This CDR3 is built from 15 residues. Germline CDR1 is LNHNV and CDR2 is YYDKDF (reference sequence). The CDR3 spells CATSREQGGGTEAFF. In DNA form, the CDR3 reads TGTGCCACCAGCAGAGAGCAGGGGGGCGGCACTGAAGCTTTCTTT. The complete variable domain, with remaining parts taken from reference TRBV15 and TRBJ1-1, reads DAMVIQNPRYQVTQFGKPVTLSCSQTLNHNVMYWYQQKSSQAPKLLFHYYDKDFNNEADTPDNFQSRRPNTSFCFLDIRSPGLGDTAMYLCATSREQGGGTEAFFGQGTRLTVV.

The J gene is TRBJ2-7, the V gene TRBV23-1, with 8 positions matching TRBD1. TRBV23-1 is placed among ORFs of uncertain function. This CDR3 is 17 amino acids long. Trimming took 3 bases from V and 8 from J; bases not matched to a gene: 18. Here the CDR3 DNA reads TGCGCCAGCAGTCATTACGGGACCAGGGGGCCCATCCTAAAGCAGTACTTC. It codes for CASSHYGTRGPILKQYF.

The chain employs TRBV4-2 and TRBJ1-2; D is perhaps TRBD1 (5 bases). The CDR3 totals 14 residues. V was pared by 4 bases and J by 7 bases, with 16 bases between. Germline V gene lookup returns CDR1 LGHNA and CDR2 YNFKEQ. The CDR3: CASSPTSGSVGYTF. DNA of the CDR3: TGTGCCAGCAGCCCAACCTCAGGGTCGGTTGGCTACACCTTC.

The chain has TRBV12-5 and TRBJ2-2; TRBD2 is a possible D gene (6 bases). The CDR3 extends over 14 amino acids. V lost 7 bases, J lost 1 base, and 10 bases lay in between. Germline CDR1 reads LGHNT; CDR2 reads FRNRAP. The CDR3 reads CASVWRENTGELFF. The CDR3 DNA reads TGTGCTAGTGTTTGGCGGGAGAACACCGGGGAGCTGTTTTTT.

This clone was detected once. This chain links TRBV9 with TRBJ2-3; tentative D call: TRBD2 (5 bases). The CDR3 is 13 amino acids. Germline V CDR1 and CDR2: SGDLS, YYNGEE. Trimming took 4 bases from V and 6 from J, leaving 12 bases between them. CDR3 in DNA: TGTGCCAGCAGCATCGGGGTGTTGGATACGCAGTATTTT. This translates into CASSIGVLDTQYF.

V usage is TRBV6-5 and J usage is TRBJ1-1; TRBD1 is a possible D gene (6 bases). Germline CDR1 MNHEY, CDR2 SVGAGI. V lost 0 bases and J 5 bases, leaving 16 bases between the germline ends. The CDR3 is 16 residues long. The CDR3 coding sequence is TGTGCCAGCAGTTACTCGCGGGGGCGGGCGAAAACTGAAGCTTTCTTT. It yields the protein CASSYSRGRAKTEAFF.

The rearrangement uses TRBV27 and TRBJ2-3; 7 bases map to TRBD2. Trimming cost V 5 bases and J 3 bases; bases outside gene matches: 17. Germline lookup yields CDR1 MNHEY and CDR2 SMNVEV (reference sequence). CDR3 length: 18 amino acids. The CDR3 nucleotides are TGTGCCAGCAGTCCCCTTTGGGACTACCTAACTGGAACAGATACGCAGTATTTT. It translates to CASSPLWDYLTGTDTQYF.

This rearrangement joins TRBV5-5 to TRBJ2-7, with a weak D call TRBD1 (5 bases). In germline, CDR1 is SGHKS, CDR2 YYEKEE (reference sequence). The length of the CDR3 is 15 residues. V was shortened by 4 bases and J by 1 base, with 15 bases between the two germline ends. The CDR3 DNA is TGTGCCAGCAGCCCTATGGGGCGATTGTCCTACGAGCAGTACTTC. Residues: CASSPMGRLSYEQYF.

The chain employs TRBV5-1 and TRBJ1-2; TRBD1 matches at 9 bases. From germline, CDR1 is SGHRS and CDR2 YFSETQ. J lost 0 bases, V lost 0 bases, and 15 bases had no gene match. The CDR3 has 20 amino acids. In DNA form, the CDR3 reads TGCGCCAGCAGCTTGGGGCTCGGACAGGGGTCCTTTATCGCTAACTATGGCTACACCTTC. As protein: CASSLGLGQGSFIANYGYTF.

The chain uses TRBV9 and TRBJ1-3; D uncertain. The CDR3 extends over 16 amino acids. V lost 4 bases, J lost 0 bases, and 14 bases lay in between. The germline gives CDR1 SGDLS, CDR2 YYNGEE. The CDR3 DNA follows: TGTGCCAGCAGCCCGACGACACAAACCTCTGGAAACACCATATATTTT. Translated, it gives CASSPTTQTSGNTIYF.

The DNA for the CDR3 is TGCGCCAGCAGTGACGGGGGGCCTCGGGAGACCCAGTACTTC. Translated, it gives CASSDGGPRETQYF. The chain couples TRBV10-2 to TRBJ2-5; D might be TRBD2 (7 bases). CDR1 is WSHSY and CDR2 is SAAADI in the germline V gene. There are 14 residues in the CDR3. The V end was cut by 3 bases, the J end by 5 bases, with 13 bases between.